These 21 T cell receptor beta chains came from one sample sequenced in a study of blood T cell repertoires in COVID-19. The data were produced by immunoSEQ multiplex PCR, yet TCRdb's version contains in-frame clones alone and is incomplete. This sample yields around 26,000 clones, of which approximately 88% are seen a single time; over 4.5% belongs to the top ten. Material for sequencing was peripheral blood. The receptors here all came from a man in his 70s with active COVID-19.

The V and J genes are TRBV27 and TRBJ1-5; D remains unclear. V gave up 2 bases and J gave up 5 bases, with 13 bases separating them. The CDR3 is made up of 15 amino acids. CDR1 is MNHEY, CDR2 SMNVEV, per germline (reference sequence). The CDR3 here is CASSLGPRWDQPQHF. Here the CDR3 DNA reads TGTGCCAGCAGTTTAGGTCCTAGGTGGGATCAGCCCCAGCATTTT.

The CDR3: CASSDPGKLIDEQFF. DNA of the CDR3: TGTGCCAGCAGTGACCCCGGGAAACTTATCGATGAGCAGTTCTTC. The chain couples TRBV25-1 to TRBJ2-1; D perhaps matches TRBD2 (5 bases). V lost 3 bases, J lost 8 bases, and 17 bases lay in between. Germline V gene sequence: CDR1 MGHDK, CDR2 SYGVNS. The CDR3 is 15 residues long.

The gene calls are TRBV7-8 and TRBJ1-6; the D gene is possibly TRBD1 (5 bases). Germline V gene lookup returns CDR1 SGHVS and CDR2 FQNEAQ. The length of the CDR3 is 15 residues. Trimming removed 2 bases at V and 7 bases at J, with 12 bases between. The DNA of the CDR3 is TGTGCCAGCAGCTTACGCACAGGCACCAATTCACCCCTCCACTTT. Its protein product is CASSLRTGTNSPLHF.

A single count supports this clone. This chain links TRBV5-1 with TRBJ2-4, with a weak D call TRBD1 (5 bases). The CDR3 consists of 15 residues. CDR1 and CDR2 (germline): SGHRS, YFSETQ. V was cut by 4 bases and J by 7 bases, with 18 bases left in between. The CDR3 sequence: CASSDPNQGYNIQYF. The CDR3 DNA reads as TGCGCCAGCAGCGACCCTAATCAGGGATATAACATTCAGTACTTC.

The V gene is TRBV2, the J gene TRBJ1-5; the D gene is possibly TRBD1 (5 bases). Trimming cost V 7 bases and J 7 bases, with 14 bases left between them. The length of the CDR3 is 13 residues. Germline V gives CDR1 SNHLY, CDR2 FYNNEI. In DNA, the CDR3 is TGTGCCAGCAACGCGCAGGGTGGCCAGCCCCAGCATTTT. Residues: CASNAQGGQPQHF.

The gene calls are TRBV5-4 and TRBJ1-1; no reliable D call. The CDR3 contains 15 residues. Trimming took 7 bases from V and 1 from J, leaving 17 bases between them. The germline CDR1 and CDR2 sequences are SGHNT and YYREEE (reference sequence). In DNA form, the CDR3 reads TGTGCCAGCGGGTACGCAGGCGCGGGGAACACTGAAGCTTTCTTT. Translated, it gives CASGYAGAGNTEAFF.

This clone appeared once. V usage is TRBV21-1 and J usage is TRBJ1-4; the DNA was not used to check the table's D call, TRBD1. TRBV21-1 is a recognized pseudogene. The CDR3 has 13 amino acids. CDR3 in DNA: TGTGCCAGCAGCAAAGCGGAGGACAGTCGGCTGTTTTTT. Encoded protein: CASSKAEDSRLFF.

The CDR3 nucleotides read TGTGCCAGCAGCGTAGCTGCAGGGGGATACTACGAGCAGTACTTC. This encodes CASSVAAGGYYEQYF. J is TRBJ2-7 and V is TRBV9, with 7 bases aligning to TRBD1. The CDR3 spans 15 residues. The J segment lost 3 bases and the V segment lost 0 bases, leaving 6 bases of the junction unmatched. CDR1 and CDR2 from the germline V gene are SGDLS and YYNGEE. Looking up the rest from reference TRBV9 and TRBJ2-7 gives the full variable domain: DSGVTQTPKHLITATGQRVTLRCSPRSGDLSVYWYQQSLDQGLQFLIQYYNGEERAKGNILERFSAQQFPDLHSELNLSSLELGDSALYFCASSVAAGGYYEQYFGPGTRLTVT.

The chain couples TRBV5-1 to TRBJ2-6; D remains unclear. Germline lookup yields CDR1 SGHRS and CDR2 YFSETQ. The CDR3 consists of 14 residues. V lost 2 bases and J lost 2, with 5 bases in between. DNA for the CDR3: TGCGCCAGCAGCTTCGAGGCTGGGGCCAACGTCCTGACTTTC. It encodes CASSFEAGANVLTF.

The chain combines TRBV6-5 with TRBJ2-3, with 9 positions matching TRBD2. The ends lost 0 bases at V and 0 bases at J; junction bases unmatched: 1. Germline CDR1 reads MNHEY; CDR2 reads SVGAGI. The CDR3 sequence is 16 residues long. Here the CDR3 reads CASSYSSGGSTDTQYF. The CDR3 DNA is TGTGCCAGCAGTTACTCTAGCGGGGGTAGCACAGATACGCAGTATTTT.

This chain links TRBV5-1 with TRBJ2-1, with 9 bases identical to TRBD1. Germline V gene sequence: CDR1 SGHRS, CDR2 YFSETQ. Trimming cost V 7 bases and J 1 base; bases outside gene matches: 3. The CDR3 extends over 14 amino acids. The DNA of the CDR3 is TGCGCCAGCGTAGGACAGGGGTCCTACAATGAGCAGTTCTTC. Translating gives CASVGQGSYNEQFF.

The rearrangement links TRBV7-2 to TRBJ2-5; 8 nucleotides align to TRBD1. Germline CDR1 SGHTA, CDR2 FQGNSA. V was pared by 5 bases and J by 1 base, with 12 bases of the junction left unmatched. The CDR3 is 17 amino acids. DNA of the CDR3: TGTGCCAGCAGCCCCCGACAGGGGCCCATATCCCAAGAGACCCAGTACTTC. This translates into CASSPRQGPISQETQYF.

J is TRBJ1-6 and V is TRBV10-3; 9 bases line up with TRBD1. The germline V gene has CDR1 ENHRY and CDR2 SYGVKD. CDR3 length: 14 amino acids. V was clipped by 6 bases and J by 8 bases; unmatched bases: 5. The CDR3 DNA sequence: TGTGCCATCAGCACGACAGGGGGGGATTCACCCCTCCACTTT. Translating gives CAISTTGGDSPLHF.

The chain couples TRBV5-4 to TRBJ2-5; 8 bases agree with TRBD1. Looked up from germline, CDR1 is SGHNT and CDR2 is YYREEE (reference sequence). The V segment lost 0 bases and the J segment 6 bases; nucleotides outside the gene matches: 10. This CDR3 has 16 residues. The CDR3 sequence: CASSLAMAGGAKTQYF. CDR3 nucleotides: TGTGCCAGCAGCTTGGCCATGGCAGGGGGCGCGAAGACCCAGTACTTC.

The chain employs TRBV29-1 and TRBJ2-7, with 12 positions matching TRBD2. The ends lost 7 bases at V and 0 bases at J; junction bases unmatched: 4. The germline gives CDR1 SQVTM, CDR2 ANQGSEA. The CDR3 spans 14 residues. The CDR3 spells CSATLAGGSYEQYF. The DNA for the CDR3 is TGCAGCGCTACACTAGCGGGGGGCTCCTACGAGCAGTACTTC.

V is TRBV19 and J is TRBJ2-7; tentatively, D is TRBD1 (6 bases). Looked up from germline, CDR1 is LNHDA and CDR2 is SQIVND (reference sequence). V shed 4 bases and J shed 1 base, with 11 bases lying between them. The CDR3 is 14 residues long. CDR3: CASSSHDRSYEQYF. As DNA, the CDR3 is TGTGCCAGTAGTAGCCACGACAGGTCCTACGAGCAGTACTTC.

J is TRBJ2-7 and V is TRBV18; 7 nucleotides align to TRBD1. The CDR3 is made up of 16 amino acids. The V segment lost 5 bases and the J segment 0 bases; nucleotides outside the gene matches: 10. Per germline, CDR1 KGHSH and CDR2 LQKENI. In nucleotides, the CDR3 is TGTGCCAGCTCAAAAAACAGGGGCCCTATCTCCTACGAGCAGTACTTC. Residues: CASSKNRGPISYEQYF.

The V and J genes are TRBV7-9 and TRBJ2-2; 11 positions agree with TRBD2. Germline V gene lookup returns CDR1 SEHNR and CDR2 FQNEAQ (reference sequence). The CDR3 length is 17 residues. V was pared by 3 bases and J by 1 base, with 4 bases of the junction left unmatched. The CDR3 sequence is CASSLRTSGLNTGELFF. DNA of the CDR3: TGTGCCAGCAGCTTGCGGACTAGCGGGTTGAACACCGGGGAGCTGTTTTTT.

This rearrangement joins TRBV5-1 to TRBJ2-1; maybe TRBD2 (6 bases). The CDR3 has 14 residues. Looked up from germline, CDR1 is SGHRS and CDR2 is YFSETQ. Trimming cost V 2 bases and J 7 bases, with 13 bases left between them. The CDR3, as DNA: TGCGCCAGCAGCTTAAGCGGTGGGGGGAATGAGCAGTTCTTC. It yields the protein CASSLSGGGNEQFF. The whole variable domain, filled in from reference TRBV5-1 and TRBJ2-1, reads KAGVTQTPRYLIKTRGQQVTLSCSPISGHRSVSWYQQTPGQGLQFLFEYFSETQRNKGNFPGRFSGRQFSNSRSEMNVSTLELGDSALYLCASSLSGGGNEQFFGPGTRLTVL.

The chain combines TRBV6-5 with TRBJ1-5, with no clear D. Looked up from germline, CDR1 is MNHEY and CDR2 is SVGAGI. Trimming left V 0 bases short and J 6 bases short, with 9 bases between. CDR3 length equals 14 residues. The CDR3 protein is CASSYSGGGQPQHF. For the CDR3, the DNA is TGTGCCAGCAGTTACTCGGGAGGTGGTCAGCCCCAGCATTTT.

This chain uses TRBV11-2 with TRBJ2-4; D is possibly TRBD2 (7 bases). The CDR3 covers 15 residues. V shed 2 bases and J shed 1 base, with 9 bases lying between them. Germline loops: CDR1 SGHAT, CDR2 FQNNGV. CDR3 coding DNA: TGTGCCAGCAGCTTACGGGGGGCCGCCAAAAACATTCAGTACTTC. Its translation is CASSLRGAAKNIQYF.